Following are 10 T cell receptor beta chains from one sample sequenced in a study of blood T cell repertoires in COVID-19. Profiling relied on immunoSEQ multiplex PCR, and the TCRdb table lists in-frame clones only, not all of them. The sample holds 150,000 to 170,000 clones, 70% to 85% seen once. The source material was peripheral blood. The receptors come from a woman between 55 and 75 years old with acute or convalescent COVID-19.

V and J are TRBV30 and TRBJ1-6, with TRBD1 as a possible D gene (6 bases). CDR1 GTSNPN and CDR2 SVGIG come from the germline V gene (reference sequence). V gave up 2 bases and J gave up 0 bases, with 17 bases separating them. The CDR3 runs to 18 residues. The CDR3 sequence: CAWSTGHGLSSYNSPLHF. The CDR3 DNA is TGTGCCTGGAGTACGGGACATGGACTTAGCTCCTATAATTCACCCCTCCACTTT.

The chain carries TRBV30 and TRBJ1-5; D ambiguous. Germline CDR1 and CDR2: GTSNPN and SVGIG (reference sequence). The CDR3 is made up of 13 amino acids. With 4 bases removed from V and 4 bases from J, the gap between germline ends came to 11 bases. CDR3 amino acids: CAWNENSNQPQHF. DNA for the CDR3: TGTGCCTGGAACGAAAACAGTAATCAGCCCCAGCATTTT.

The genes are TRBV19 and TRBJ2-7, with D maybe TRBD1 (7 bases). This CDR3 is built from 14 residues. Trimming took 10 bases from V and 2 from J, leaving 18 bases between them. The V gene's germline CDR1 is LNHDA and CDR2 SQIVND (reference sequence). The DNA of the CDR3 is TGTGCCAAGGGTGGGGGGACAGCAACCTACGAGCAGTACTTC. As protein: CAKGGGTATYEQYF. Using reference TRBV19 and TRBJ2-7 for the parts outside the CDR3, the full variable domain is DGGITQSPKYLFRKEGQNVTLSCEQNLNHDAMYWYRQDPGQGLRLIYYSQIVNDFQKGDIAEGYSVSREKKESFPLTVTSAQKNPTAFYLCAKGGGTATYEQYFGPGTRLTVT.

The chain couples TRBV7-3 to TRBJ2-5, with D maybe TRBD2 (7 bases). The germline V and J ends were trimmed by 2 bases and 5 bases, with 15 bases remaining between them. The CDR3 contains 15 residues. CDR1 is SGHTA, CDR2 FQGTGA, per germline. For the CDR3, the DNA is TGTGCCAGCAGCTTAGGCGGGGGCCAAGCGGAGACCCAGTACTTC. Amino acids: CASSLGGGQAETQYF.

This clone was seen a few times. The chain combines TRBV30 with TRBJ2-7; 7 positions match TRBD1. CDR1 is GTSNPN and CDR2 is SVGIG in the germline V gene (reference sequence). The CDR3 contains 12 residues. Germline trimming cut 4 bases from V and 4 bases from J; bases unmatched to any gene: 4. CDR3 protein: CAWKGQRYEQYF. CDR3 in DNA: TGTGCCTGGAAGGGACAGAGATACGAGCAGTACTTC.

This clone occurred once. The chain couples TRBV9 to TRBJ2-1; D perhaps matches TRBD1 (6 bases). There are 16 residues in the CDR3. Trimming removed 1 base at V and 0 bases at J, with 11 bases between. Per germline, CDR1 SGDLS and CDR2 YYNGEE. CDR3 sequence reads: CASSVLGQSSYNEQFF. The CDR3 nucleotides are TGTGCCAGCAGCGTACTAGGACAGAGCTCCTACAATGAGCAGTTCTTC. Full variable domain (rest looked up from reference TRBV9 and TRBJ2-1): DSGVTQTPKHLITATGQRVTLRCSPRSGDLSVYWYQQSLDQGLQFLIQYYNGEERAKGNILERFSAQQFPDLHSELNLSSLELGDSALYFCASSVLGQSSYNEQFFGPGTRLTVL.

This chain uses TRBV5-5 with TRBJ1-2; no definite D call. Deletions cut 4 bases from V and 6 bases from J, with 10 bases between. The CDR3 totals 12 residues. In germline, CDR1 is SGHKS, CDR2 YYEKEE (reference sequence). CDR3 in DNA: TGTGCCAGCAGCAGGGAGGTCCATGGCTACACCTTC. Its translation is CASSREVHGYTF. The full variable domain, its missing parts supplied by reference TRBV5-5 and TRBJ1-2, is DAGVTQSPTHLIKTRGQQVTLRCSPISGHKSVSWYQQVLGQGPQFIFQYYEKEERGRGNFPDRFSARQFPNYSSELNVNALLLGDSALYLCASSREVHGYTFGSGTRLTVV.

The gene calls are TRBV6-5 and TRBJ1-3; D call uncertain. CDR1 MNHEY and CDR2 SVGAGI come from the germline V gene. The CDR3 contains 13 residues. The V end lost 6 bases, the J end lost 3 bases, and 9 bases lay between the germline ends. As DNA, the CDR3 is TGTGCCAGCAGATCCAGCGGTGGAAACACCATATATTTT. Translated: CASRSSGGNTIYF.

CDR3 residues: CASGTTGGPNTGELFF. The CDR3 DNA is TGTGCCAGCGGAACGACAGGGGGCCCGAACACCGGGGAGCTGTTTTTT. This chain joins TRBV28 and TRBJ2-2; 10 bases are shared with TRBD1. J gave up 0 bases and V 8 bases, and 6 bases lay outside the gene matches. The germline V gene has CDR1 MDHEN and CDR2 SYDVKM. This CDR3 comprises 16 residues.

This clone was seen more than once but under ten times. The V call is TRBV7-6, the J call TRBJ2-3; weak D call: TRBD2 (5 bases). This CDR3 is 14 amino acids long. Germline CDR1 SGHVS, CDR2 FNYEAQ. The V end lost 5 bases, the J end lost 5 bases, and 14 bases lay between the germline ends. Here the CDR3 reads CASSPGSRQDTQYF. As DNA, the CDR3 is TGTGCCAGCAGCCCGGGGTCCCGCCAAGATACGCAGTATTTT.